These 7 T cell receptor beta chains came from one sample sequenced in a study of blood T cells in healthy people across ages. Then a second PCR, running roughly 7 to 11 cycles, was carried out with a sample-barcoded 5' primer and a J-beta primer mix. TCRdb itself ran the 5' RACE reads through MiXCR, one entry per CDR3 protein. This sample carries 750,000 to 950,000 distinct CDR3 sequences, roughly 50% of them seen once, and the ten largest clones take roughly two fifths. The sample consisted of blood. The receptors originated from an elderly man in good health.

In its sample, this clonotype was seen a few times. V usage is TRBV5-1 and J usage is TRBJ2-3, with D tentatively TRBD2 (6 bases). The V end was cut by 0 bases, the J end by 8 bases, with 7 bases between. The CDR3 sequence is 12 residues long. Germline CDR1 reads SGHRS; CDR2 reads YFSETQ. The CDR3 loop is CASSLVEGTQYF. The CDR3 DNA is TGCGCCAGCAGCTTGGTGGAGGGTACGCAGTATTTT.

At least ten counts were recorded for this clonotype. The gene calls are TRBV29-1 and TRBJ2-7; D is uncertain. The CDR3 loop spans 11 amino acids. The ends were cut back, 2 bases at V and 4 bases at J, with 6 bases in the middle. The germline V gene has CDR1 SQVTM and CDR2 ANQGSEA. CDR3 DNA sequence: TGCAGCGTTGAACAACATTACGAGCAGTACTTC. Its translation is CSVEQHYEQYF.

This rearrangement joins TRBV12-3 or TRBV12-4 to TRBJ2-7; 8 bases map to TRBD1. The CDR3 runs to 15 residues. The V gene end was trimmed by 6 bases and the J gene end by 0 bases; junction bases not matched to a gene: 7. The CDR3 coding sequence is TGTGCCAGCAGCTCGGGACAGGCCGGCTCCTACGAGCAGTACTTC. Protein: CASSSGQAGSYEQYF.

The V and J genes are TRBV5-1 and TRBJ2-7; D gene unclear. Germline lookup yields CDR1 SGHRS and CDR2 YFSETQ. V was trimmed by 4 bases and J by 4 bases, leaving 12 bases between them. CDR3 length: 13 amino acids. CDR3 sequence: CASSQTGVYEQYF. The CDR3 nucleotides are TGCGCCAGCAGCCAGACCGGAGTTTACGAGCAGTACTTC. The variable domain in full, with the rest retrieved from reference TRBV5-1 and TRBJ2-7, is KAGVTQTPRYLIKTRGQQVTLSCSPISGHRSVSWYQQTPGQGLQFLFEYFSETQRNKGNFPGRFSGRQFSNSRSEMNVSTLELGDSALYLCASSQTGVYEQYFGPGTRLTVT.

This chain links TRBV5-1 with TRBJ2-1; 9 positions match TRBD2. Per germline, CDR1 SGHRS and CDR2 YFSETQ. The CDR3 sequence is 19 residues long. The trim removed 2 bases at V and 0 bases at J, leaving 12 bases unmatched. Written as DNA, the CDR3 is TGCGCCAGCAGCTTAGCAGGGACTAGCACCAAGAGCTCCTACAATGAGCAGTTCTTC. Translated, it gives CASSLAGTSTKSSYNEQFF.

The chain combines TRBV6-6 with TRBJ2-5, with 8 positions matching TRBD2. V was pared by 2 bases and J by 11 bases, with 13 bases of the junction left unmatched. CDR3 size: 15 residues. Germline V CDR1 and CDR2: MNHNY, SVGAGI (reference sequence). The CDR3 sequence: CASSYSGSGKVEQYF. In nucleotides, the CDR3 is TGTGCCAGCAGTTACAGCGGTAGCGGGAAGGTTGAGCAGTACTTC.

J is TRBJ2-1 and V is TRBV9; D unclear. Germline V gene data show CDR1 as SGDLS and CDR2 as YYNGEE. This CDR3 spans 16 amino acids. Deletions cut 0 bases from V and 2 bases from J, with 12 bases between. CDR3 coding DNA: TGTGCCAGCAGCGTAGAATTGGACCTAACCTACAATGAGCAGTTCTTC. Translated, it gives CASSVELDLTYNEQFF.